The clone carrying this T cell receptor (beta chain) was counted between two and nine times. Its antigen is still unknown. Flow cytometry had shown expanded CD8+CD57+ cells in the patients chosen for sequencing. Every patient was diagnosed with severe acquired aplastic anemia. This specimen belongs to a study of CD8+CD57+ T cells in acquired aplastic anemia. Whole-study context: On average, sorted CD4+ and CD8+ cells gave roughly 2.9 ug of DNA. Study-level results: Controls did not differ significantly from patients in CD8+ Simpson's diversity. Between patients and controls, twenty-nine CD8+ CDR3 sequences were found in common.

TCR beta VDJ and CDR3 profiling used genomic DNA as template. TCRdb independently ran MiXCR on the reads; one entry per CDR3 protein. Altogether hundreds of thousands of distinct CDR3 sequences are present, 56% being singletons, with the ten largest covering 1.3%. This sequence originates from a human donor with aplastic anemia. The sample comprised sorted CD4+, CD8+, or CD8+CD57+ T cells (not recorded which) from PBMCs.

DNA of the CDR3: TGTGCCAGCAGTCCCGGACAGCGAGGGGAGACCCAGTACTTC. Protein: CASSPGQRGETQYF. The rearrangement links TRBV6-5 to TRBJ2-5; D is perhaps TRBD1 (6 bases). V was shortened by 5 bases and J by 5 bases, with 15 bases between the two germline ends. This CDR3 comprises 14 residues. The V gene's germline CDR1 is MNHEY and CDR2 SVGAGI.